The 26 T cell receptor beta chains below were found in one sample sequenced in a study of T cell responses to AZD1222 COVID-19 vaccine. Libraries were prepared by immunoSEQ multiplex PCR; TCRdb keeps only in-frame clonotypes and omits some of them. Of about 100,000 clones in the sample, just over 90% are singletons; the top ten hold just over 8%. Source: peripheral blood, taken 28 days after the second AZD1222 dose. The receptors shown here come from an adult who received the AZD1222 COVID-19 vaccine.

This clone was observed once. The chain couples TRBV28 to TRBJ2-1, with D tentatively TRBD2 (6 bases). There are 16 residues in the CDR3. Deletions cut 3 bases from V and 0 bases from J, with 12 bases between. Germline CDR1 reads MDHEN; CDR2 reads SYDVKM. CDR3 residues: CASSFYGRGSYNEQFF. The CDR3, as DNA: TGTGCCAGCAGTTTCTACGGGAGAGGCTCCTACAATGAGCAGTTCTTC.

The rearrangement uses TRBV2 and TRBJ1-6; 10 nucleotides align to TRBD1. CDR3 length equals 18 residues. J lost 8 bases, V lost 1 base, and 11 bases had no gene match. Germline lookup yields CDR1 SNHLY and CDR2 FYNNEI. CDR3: CASSEEMTGGFEDSPLHF. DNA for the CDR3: TGTGCCAGCAGTGAAGAGATGACAGGGGGCTTTGAGGATTCACCCCTCCACTTT.

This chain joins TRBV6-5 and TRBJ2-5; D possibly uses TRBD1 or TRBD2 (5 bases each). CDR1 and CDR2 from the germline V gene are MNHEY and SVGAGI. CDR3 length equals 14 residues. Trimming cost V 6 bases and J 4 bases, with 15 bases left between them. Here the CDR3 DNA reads TGTGCCAGCAGCAGAAGAGGGGTCCCAGAGACCCAGTACTTC. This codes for CASSRRGVPETQYF.

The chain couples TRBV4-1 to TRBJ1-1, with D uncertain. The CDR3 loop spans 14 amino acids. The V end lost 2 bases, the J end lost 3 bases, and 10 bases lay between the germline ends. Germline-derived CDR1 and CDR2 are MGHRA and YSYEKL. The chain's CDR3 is CASSQQVGDTEAFF. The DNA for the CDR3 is TGCGCCAGCAGCCAACAGGTGGGTGACACTGAAGCTTTCTTT.

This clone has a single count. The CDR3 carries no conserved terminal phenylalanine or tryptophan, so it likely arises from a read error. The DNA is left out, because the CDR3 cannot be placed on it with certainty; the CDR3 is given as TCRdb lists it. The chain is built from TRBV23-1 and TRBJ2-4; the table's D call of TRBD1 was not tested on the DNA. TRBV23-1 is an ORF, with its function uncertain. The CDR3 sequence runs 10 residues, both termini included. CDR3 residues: CATRGDRVWY.

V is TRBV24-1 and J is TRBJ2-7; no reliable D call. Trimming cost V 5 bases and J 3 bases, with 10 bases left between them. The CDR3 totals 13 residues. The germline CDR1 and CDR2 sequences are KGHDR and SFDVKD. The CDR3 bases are TGTGCCACCAGTGTAAAGGGTTTCTACGAGCAGTACTTC. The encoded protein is CATSVKGFYEQYF.

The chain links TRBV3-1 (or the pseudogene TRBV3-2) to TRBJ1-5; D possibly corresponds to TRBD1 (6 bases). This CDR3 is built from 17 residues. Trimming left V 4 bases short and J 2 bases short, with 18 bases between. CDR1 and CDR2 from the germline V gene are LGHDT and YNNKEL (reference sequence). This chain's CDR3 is CASSLGGGGNGNQPQHF. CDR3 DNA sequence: TGTGCCAGCAGCCTCGGAGGGGGAGGAAATGGCAATCAGCCCCAGCATTTT.

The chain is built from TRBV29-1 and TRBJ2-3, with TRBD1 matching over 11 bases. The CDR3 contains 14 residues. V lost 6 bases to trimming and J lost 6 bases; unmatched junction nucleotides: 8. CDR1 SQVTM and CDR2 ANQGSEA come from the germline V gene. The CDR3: CSVGQGALRDTQYF. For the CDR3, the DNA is TGCAGCGTAGGACAGGGGGCGCTTCGGGATACGCAGTATTTT.

The CDR3 sequence is CASSLLAPSSGNTIYF. For the CDR3, the DNA is TGTGCCAGCAGCTTGTTGGCCCCTAGCTCTGGAAACACCATATATTTT. This chain joins TRBV5-6 and TRBJ1-3; D gene unclear. The CDR3 spans 16 residues. CDR1 and CDR2 from the germline V gene are SGHDT and YYEEEE. V was clipped by 1 base and J by 0 bases, with 11 bases between them.

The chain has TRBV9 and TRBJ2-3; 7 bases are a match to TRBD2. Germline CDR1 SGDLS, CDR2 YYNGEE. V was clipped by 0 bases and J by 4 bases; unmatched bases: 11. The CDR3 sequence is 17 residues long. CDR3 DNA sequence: TGTGCCAGCAGCGTAGCTGGGGGGGGGAACATAGCAGATACGCAGTATTTT. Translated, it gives CASSVAGGGNIADTQYF.

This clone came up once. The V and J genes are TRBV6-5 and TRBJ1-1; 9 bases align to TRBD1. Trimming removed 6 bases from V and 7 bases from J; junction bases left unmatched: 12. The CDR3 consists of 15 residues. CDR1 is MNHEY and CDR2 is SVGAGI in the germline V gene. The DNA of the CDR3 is TGTGCCAGCAGCCGTACAAAACAGGGGGCCAGTGAAGCTTTCTTT. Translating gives CASSRTKQGASEAFF.

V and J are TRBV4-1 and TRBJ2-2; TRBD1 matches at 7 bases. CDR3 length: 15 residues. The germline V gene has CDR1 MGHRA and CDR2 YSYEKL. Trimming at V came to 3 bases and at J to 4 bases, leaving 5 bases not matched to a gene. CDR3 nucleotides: TGCGCCAGCAGCCATTTGACAGGGCTCACCGGGGAGCTGTTTTTT. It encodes CASSHLTGLTGELFF.

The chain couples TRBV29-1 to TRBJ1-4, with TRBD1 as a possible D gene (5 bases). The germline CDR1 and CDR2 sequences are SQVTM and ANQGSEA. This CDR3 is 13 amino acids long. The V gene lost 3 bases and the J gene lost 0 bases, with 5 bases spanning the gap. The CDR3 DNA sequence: TGCAGCGTTGAGACAGCAACTAATGAAAAACTGTTTTTT. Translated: CSVETATNEKLFF.

Here the CDR3 reads CASSSGTTTTDTQYF. The DNA for the CDR3 is TGTGCCAGCAGTTCCGGGACAACAACCACAGATACGCAGTATTTT. The chain links TRBV28 to TRBJ2-3; a possible D gene is TRBD1 (6 bases). Germline lookup yields CDR1 MDHEN and CDR2 SYDVKM. The V gene lost 4 bases and the J gene lost 2 bases, with 13 bases spanning the gap. CDR3 length equals 15 residues.

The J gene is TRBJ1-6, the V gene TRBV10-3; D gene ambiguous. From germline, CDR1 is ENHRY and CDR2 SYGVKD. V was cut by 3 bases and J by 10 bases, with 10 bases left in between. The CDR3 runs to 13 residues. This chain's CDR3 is CAISDATGSPLHF. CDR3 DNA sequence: TGTGCCATCAGTGACGCCACGGGGTCACCCCTCCACTTT.

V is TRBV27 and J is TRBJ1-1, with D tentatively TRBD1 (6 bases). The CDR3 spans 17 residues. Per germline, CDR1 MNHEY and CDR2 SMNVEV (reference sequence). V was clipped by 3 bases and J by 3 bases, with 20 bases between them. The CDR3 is CASSFGPFFGGYTEAFF. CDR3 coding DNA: TGTGCCAGCAGTTTTGGACCTTTCTTCGGGGGCTACACTGAAGCTTTCTTT.

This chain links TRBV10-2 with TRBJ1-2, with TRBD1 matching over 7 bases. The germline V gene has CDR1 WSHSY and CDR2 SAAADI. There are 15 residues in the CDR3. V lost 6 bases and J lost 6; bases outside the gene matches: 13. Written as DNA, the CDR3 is TGCGCCAGCAGGGGCGCACAGGGGTTGTCCCATGGCTACACCTTC. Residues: CASRGAQGLSHGYTF.

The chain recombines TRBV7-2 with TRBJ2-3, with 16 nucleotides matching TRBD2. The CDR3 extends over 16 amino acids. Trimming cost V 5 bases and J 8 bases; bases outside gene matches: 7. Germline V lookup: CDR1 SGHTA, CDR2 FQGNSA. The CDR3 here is CASSRGGTSGRGTQYF. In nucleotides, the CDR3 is TGTGCCAGCAGCCGTGGGGGGACTAGCGGGAGGGGTACGCAGTATTTT.

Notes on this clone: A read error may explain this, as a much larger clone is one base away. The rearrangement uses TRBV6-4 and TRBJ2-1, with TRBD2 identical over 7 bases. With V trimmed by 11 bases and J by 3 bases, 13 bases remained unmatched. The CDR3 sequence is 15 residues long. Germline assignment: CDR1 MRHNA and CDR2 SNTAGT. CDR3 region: CARGGGGGNYNEQFF. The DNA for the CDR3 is TGTGCCCGTGGGGGGGGAGGTGGTAACTACAATGAGCAGTTCTTC.

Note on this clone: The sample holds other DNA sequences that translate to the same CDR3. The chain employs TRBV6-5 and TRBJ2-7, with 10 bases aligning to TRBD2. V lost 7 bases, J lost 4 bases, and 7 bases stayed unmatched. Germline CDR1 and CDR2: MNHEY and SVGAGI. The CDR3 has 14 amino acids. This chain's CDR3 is CASNPAGGPYEQYF. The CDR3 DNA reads TGTGCCAGCAACCCAGCGGGAGGGCCTTACGAGCAGTACTTC.

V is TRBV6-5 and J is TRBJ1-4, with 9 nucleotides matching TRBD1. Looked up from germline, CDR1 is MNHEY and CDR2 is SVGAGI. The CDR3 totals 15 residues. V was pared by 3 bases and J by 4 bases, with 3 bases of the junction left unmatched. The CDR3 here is CASSYQTGGNEKLFF. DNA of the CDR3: TGTGCCAGCAGTTATCAGACAGGGGGTAATGAAAAACTGTTTTTT.

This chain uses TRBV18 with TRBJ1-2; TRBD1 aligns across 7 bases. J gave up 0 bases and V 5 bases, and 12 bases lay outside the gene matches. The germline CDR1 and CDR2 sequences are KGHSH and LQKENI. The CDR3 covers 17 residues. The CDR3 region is CASSSQTGQETNYGYTF. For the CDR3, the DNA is TGTGCCAGCTCATCCCAGACCGGACAGGAGACTAACTATGGCTACACCTTC.

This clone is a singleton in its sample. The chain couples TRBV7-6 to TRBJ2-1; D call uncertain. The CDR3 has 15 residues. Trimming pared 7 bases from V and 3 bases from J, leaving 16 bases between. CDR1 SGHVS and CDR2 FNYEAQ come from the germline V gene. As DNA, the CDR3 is TGTGCCAGCACCCGCTCAAGTCTAGGCTACAATGAGCAGTTCTTC. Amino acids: CASTRSSLGYNEQFF.

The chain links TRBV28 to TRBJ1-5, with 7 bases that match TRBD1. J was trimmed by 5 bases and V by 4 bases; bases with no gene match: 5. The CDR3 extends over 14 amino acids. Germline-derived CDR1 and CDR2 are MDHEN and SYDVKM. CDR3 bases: TGTGCCAGCAGTTCCGGGACAGCGTATCAGCCCCAGCATTTT. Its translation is CASSSGTAYQPQHF.

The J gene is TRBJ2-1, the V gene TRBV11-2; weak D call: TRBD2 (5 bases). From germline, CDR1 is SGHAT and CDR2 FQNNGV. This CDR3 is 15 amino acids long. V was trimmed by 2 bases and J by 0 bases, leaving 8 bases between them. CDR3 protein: CASSLRRSSYNEQFF. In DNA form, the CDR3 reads TGTGCCAGCAGCTTAAGGAGGAGCTCCTACAATGAGCAGTTCTTC.

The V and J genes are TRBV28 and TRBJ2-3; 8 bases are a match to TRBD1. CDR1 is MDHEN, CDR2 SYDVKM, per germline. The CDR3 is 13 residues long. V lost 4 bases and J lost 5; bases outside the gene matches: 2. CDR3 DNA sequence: TGTGCCAGCAGTTCTACAGGGGGAGATACGCAGTATTTT. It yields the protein CASSSTGGDTQYF.